These 3 T cell receptor beta chains share one sample of origin, sequenced in a study of post-analysis software for immune sequencing data. These receptors have no identified antigens. Study results and limitations: Controls showed lower frequencies than patients for a few TRBV segments, and TRBV5-6, TRBV5-1 and TRBV20-1 were among these.

Incorporated into the TCR beta cDNA libraries were unique molecular identifiers, which served to reduce PCR and sequencing biases. TCRdb reanalysed the PCR reads using MiXCR and keeps one entry per CDR3 protein. The repertoire holds about 570,000 distinct CDR3 sequences, with under 40% as singletons. The sample taken for sequencing was blood. These receptors all stem from a girl younger than 18 with multiple sclerosis.

The DNA for the CDR3 is TGTGCCAGCAGCCAACTCCAGGATACGGACACTGAAGCTTTCTTT. Encoded protein: CASSQLQDTDTEAFF. The chain uses TRBV3-1 and TRBJ1-1, with D hard to call. This CDR3 has 15 residues. Between the trimmed V and J ends, which lost 2 bases and 3 bases, there was a span of 13 bases. Germline V CDR1 and CDR2: LGHDT, YNNKEL (reference sequence).

This clonotype has ten or more counts. This CDR3 reads CATKDRAINEQYF. The CDR3 DNA reads as TGTGCCACCAAGGACAGGGCAATCAACGAGCAGTACTTC. The chain links TRBV15 to TRBJ2-7; 8 bases are shared with TRBD1. The CDR3 runs to 13 residues. Germline V gene sequence: CDR1 LNHNV, CDR2 YYDKDF (reference sequence). Trimming took 7 bases from V and 5 from J; bases not matched to a gene: 7.

The sample holds a few counts of this clonotype. This chain joins TRBV20-1 and TRBJ2-5, with D possibly being TRBD2 (5 bases). The ends were cut back, 8 bases at V and 5 bases at J, with 18 bases in the middle. CDR1 is DFQATT and CDR2 is SNEGSKA in the germline V gene (reference sequence). This CDR3 has 13 amino acids. The CDR3 protein is CSKVAPWRETQYF. The CDR3 nucleotides read TGCAGTAAGGTAGCGCCTTGGCGGGAGACCCAGTACTTC.